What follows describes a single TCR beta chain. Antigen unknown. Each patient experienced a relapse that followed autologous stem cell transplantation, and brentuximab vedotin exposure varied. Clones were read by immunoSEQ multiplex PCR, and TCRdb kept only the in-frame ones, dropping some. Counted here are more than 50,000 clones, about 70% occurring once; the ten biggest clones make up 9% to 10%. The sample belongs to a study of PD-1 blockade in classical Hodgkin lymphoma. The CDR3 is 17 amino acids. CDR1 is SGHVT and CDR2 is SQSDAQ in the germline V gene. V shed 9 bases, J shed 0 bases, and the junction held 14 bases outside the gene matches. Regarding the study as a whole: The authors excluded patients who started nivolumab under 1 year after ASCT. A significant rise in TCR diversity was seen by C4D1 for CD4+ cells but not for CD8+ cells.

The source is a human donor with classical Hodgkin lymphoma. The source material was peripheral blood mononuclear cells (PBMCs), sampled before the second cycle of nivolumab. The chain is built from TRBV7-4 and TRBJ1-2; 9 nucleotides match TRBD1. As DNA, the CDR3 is TGTGCCAGGATTACCGGTGGGGGGACAGGGACTAACTATGGCTACACCTTC. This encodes CARITGGGTGTNYGYTF.